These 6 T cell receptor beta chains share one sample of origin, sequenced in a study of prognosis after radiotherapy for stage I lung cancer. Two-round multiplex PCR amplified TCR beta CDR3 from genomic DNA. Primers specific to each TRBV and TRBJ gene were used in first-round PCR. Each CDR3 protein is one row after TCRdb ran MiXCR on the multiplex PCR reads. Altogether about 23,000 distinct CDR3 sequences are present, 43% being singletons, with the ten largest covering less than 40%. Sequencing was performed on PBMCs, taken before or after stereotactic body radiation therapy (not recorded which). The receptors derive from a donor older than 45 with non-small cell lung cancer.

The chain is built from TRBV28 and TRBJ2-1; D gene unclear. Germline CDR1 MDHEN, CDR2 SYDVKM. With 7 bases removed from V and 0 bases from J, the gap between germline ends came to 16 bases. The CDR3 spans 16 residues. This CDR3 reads CASTPSRGSSYNEQFF. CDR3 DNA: TGTGCCAGCACCCCTTCGCGCGGCAGCTCCTACAATGAGCAGTTCTTC.

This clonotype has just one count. The DNA for the CDR3 is TGCAGTGCGTGGGTCCTCAGGGTGAACACTGAAGCTTTCTTT. Protein: CSAWVLRVNTEAFF. The chain combines TRBV20-1 with TRBJ1-1, with D possibly TRBD1 on 5 matching bases. Germline CDR1 reads DFQATT; CDR2 reads SNEGSKA (reference sequence). The CDR3 covers 14 residues. The V gene lost 6 bases and the J gene lost 0 bases, with 14 bases spanning the gap.

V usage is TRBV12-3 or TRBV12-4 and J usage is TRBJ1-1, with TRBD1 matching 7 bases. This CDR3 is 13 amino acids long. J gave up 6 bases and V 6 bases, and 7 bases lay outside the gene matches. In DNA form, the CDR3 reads TGTGCCAGCAGGTCGAGGACAGGCCCTGAAGCTTTCTTT. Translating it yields CASRSRTGPEAFF.

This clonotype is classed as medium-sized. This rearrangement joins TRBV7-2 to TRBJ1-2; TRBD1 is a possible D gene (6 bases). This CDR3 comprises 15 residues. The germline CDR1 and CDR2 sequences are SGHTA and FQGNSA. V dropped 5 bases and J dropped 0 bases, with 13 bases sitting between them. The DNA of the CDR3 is TGTGCCAGCAGCGGAAGGGGGGGAACTAACTATGGCTACACCTTC. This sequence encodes CASSGRGGTNYGYTF.

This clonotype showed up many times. CDR3 loop: CASSSYRITGELFF. CDR3 nucleotides: TGTGCCAGCAGCTCCTACAGAATCACCGGGGAGCTGTTTTTT. The chain couples TRBV5-4 to TRBJ2-2, with D uncertain. Germline V CDR1 and CDR2: SGHNT, YYREEE (reference sequence). The CDR3 has 14 residues. Trimming pared 3 bases from V and 4 bases from J, leaving 10 bases between.

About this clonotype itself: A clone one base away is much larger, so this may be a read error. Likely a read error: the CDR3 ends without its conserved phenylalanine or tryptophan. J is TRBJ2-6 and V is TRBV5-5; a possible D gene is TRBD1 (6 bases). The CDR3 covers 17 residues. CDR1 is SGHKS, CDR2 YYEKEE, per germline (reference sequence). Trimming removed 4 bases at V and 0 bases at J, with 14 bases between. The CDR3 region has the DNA TGTGCCAGCAGCAAGACAGGACATTTCTCTGGGGCCAACGTCCTGACTTTA. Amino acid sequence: CASSKTGHFSGANVLTL.